What follows are 28 T cell receptor beta chains derived from one specimen sequenced in a study of shared clonotypes between healthy human individuals. The table came from immunoSEQ multiplex PCR; TCRdb's copy has only in-frame clones and leaves some out. Of 95,000 to 120,000 clones listed, 68% are singletons. The specimen sequenced was memory CD8+ T cells sorted from blood. The subset denotes: CD45RO+ cells pooled with CCR7-negative TemRA cells. These receptors all stem from a woman in her twenties or thirties in good health.

This clone was found many times. The chain links TRBV7-9 to TRBJ2-1, with TRBD1 as a possible D gene (5 bases). V lost 2 bases and J lost 3, with 11 bases in between. Germline CDR1 SEHNR, CDR2 FQNEAQ (reference sequence). The CDR3 runs 15 residues. In DNA form, the CDR3 reads TGTGCCAGCAGCTTACCAACGGACATCTACAATGAGCAGTTCTTC. This gives the protein CASSLPTDIYNEQFF.

This rearrangement joins TRBV27 to TRBJ2-3; 7 positions agree with TRBD2. V gave up 2 bases and J gave up 2 bases; unmatched junction bases: 4. Per the germline V gene, CDR1 is MNHEY and CDR2 is SMNVEV (reference sequence). CDR3 size: 15 residues. The CDR3, as DNA: TGTGCCAGCAGTTTAATTAGCGGGTTCACAGATACGCAGTATTTT. Protein sequence: CASSLISGFTDTQYF.

This clone occurred a few times. V and J are TRBV21-1 and TRBJ2-2; the tabulated D call, TRBD1, remains unverified against the DNA. TRBV21-1 has pseudogene status. The CDR3 has 13 amino acids. The CDR3 nucleotides read TGTGCCAGCAGGGACAGCAACACCGGGGAGCTGTTTTTT. Translating it yields CASRDSNTGELFF.

The gene calls are TRBV7-8 and TRBJ2-7, with D perhaps matching TRBD1 or TRBD2 (6 bases each). Trimming stripped 5 bases from V and 2 bases from J, with 16 bases between. The germline V gene encodes CDR1 SGHVS and CDR2 FQNEAQ. The CDR3 has 15 residues. Written as DNA, the CDR3 is TGTGCCAGCAGCCATACCGGGGGCAGTACCTACGAGCAGTACTTC. Protein sequence: CASSHTGGSTYEQYF.

The chain links TRBV10-3 to TRBJ1-2; D not resolved. There are 14 residues in the CDR3. Trimming stripped 2 bases from V and 6 bases from J, with 13 bases between. Germline CDR1 reads ENHRY; CDR2 reads SYGVKD. In DNA, the CDR3 is TGTGCCATCAGTGAGATCTGGGGTGGAGATGGCTACACCTTC. This encodes CAISEIWGGDGYTF.

V gene TRBV5-1 combines with J gene TRBJ1-4; D is undetermined. CDR1 is SGHRS, CDR2 YFSETQ, per germline. Trimming pared 2 bases from V and 8 bases from J, leaving 10 bases between. This CDR3 comprises 13 residues. The CDR3 reads CASSFDTREKLFF. The CDR3 region has the DNA TGCGCCAGCAGCTTTGATACCCGCGAAAAACTGTTTTTT.

The genes are TRBV28 and TRBJ2-2, with 9 nucleotides matching TRBD1. Germline V lookup: CDR1 MDHEN, CDR2 SYDVKM. Unmatched junction bases numbered 19, after V lost 8 bases and J lost 6 bases. The CDR3 spans 18 residues. CDR3 DNA: TGTGCCAGCTACCGGGACAGGGAGTCCGGAGTGATGGCCGGGGAGCTGTTTTTT. It yields the protein CASYRDRESGVMAGELFF.

This chain joins TRBV5-1 and TRBJ2-7, with 10 nucleotides matching TRBD1. V lost 3 bases and J lost 10; bases outside the gene matches: 13. Germline CDR1 and CDR2: SGHRS and YFSETQ. The CDR3 is made up of 15 amino acids. CDR3 sequence: CASSYSGTGALIQYF. In DNA form, the CDR3 reads TGCGCCAGCAGCTATTCCGGGACAGGGGCCCTTATTCAGTACTTC.

The J gene is TRBJ2-1, the V gene TRBV19; TRBD1 aligns across 7 bases. The CDR3 is 12 residues long. The germline gives CDR1 LNHDA, CDR2 SQIVND (reference sequence). V was pared by 5 bases and J by 7 bases, with 2 bases of the junction left unmatched. In DNA, the CDR3 is TGTGCCAGTAGTCAGGGGGTGAATGAGCAGTTCTTC. This codes for CASSQGVNEQFF.

This chain uses TRBV6-4 with TRBJ2-1; D gene uncertain. This CDR3 has 13 residues. In germline, CDR1 is MRHNA, CDR2 SNTAGT. Trimming pared 4 bases from V and 5 bases from J, leaving 9 bases between. In DNA, the CDR3 is TGTGCCAGCAGTGTTAGGGCGAACAATGAGCAGTTCTTC. Translated, it gives CASSVRANNEQFF.

The genes are TRBV25-1 and TRBJ2-7; 12 bases are a match to TRBD2. From germline, CDR1 is MGHDK and CDR2 SYGVNS. The trim removed 4 bases at V and 7 bases at J, leaving 2 bases unmatched. CDR3 size: 13 residues. CDR3 residues: CASSASGRGEQYF. The CDR3 bases are TGTGCCAGCAGTGCTAGCGGGAGGGGTGAGCAGTACTTC.

The chain is built from TRBV19 and TRBJ1-5, with D possibly TRBD1 on 5 matching bases. In germline, CDR1 is LNHDA, CDR2 SQIVND (reference sequence). The ends were cut back, 6 bases at V and 5 bases at J, with 20 bases in the middle. The CDR3 extends over 16 amino acids. The DNA of the CDR3 is TGTGCCAGTAGGCCCCCGTTTAAGGGGCCTCATCAGCCCCAGCATTTT. Translation: CASRPPFKGPHQPQHF.

The V and J genes are TRBV7-9 and TRBJ1-1; unclear D gene. The CDR3 spans 11 residues. Germline-derived CDR1 and CDR2 are SEHNR and FQNEAQ (reference sequence). V was trimmed by 1 base and J by 11 bases, leaving 8 bases between them. The CDR3 loop is CASSLGGWAFF. The DNA for the CDR3 is TGTGCCAGCAGCTTAGGGGGATGGGCTTTCTTT.

This chain uses TRBV28 with TRBJ2-7; perhaps TRBD1 as D (5 bases). The CDR3 is made up of 15 amino acids. Trimming removed 4 bases from V and 0 bases from J, with 13 bases in between. Germline lookup yields CDR1 MDHEN and CDR2 SYDVKM. CDR3 coding DNA: TGTGCCAGCAGTTCAAAACAGGCCTTCTCCTACGAGCAGTACTTC. Translation gives CASSSKQAFSYEQYF. Supplemented by reference TRBV28 and TRBJ2-7, the full variable domain reads DVKVTQSSRYLVKRTGEKVFLECVQDMDHENMFWYRQDPGLGLRLIYFSYDVKMKEKGDIPEGYSVSREKKERFSLILESASTNQTSMYLCASSSKQAFSYEQYFGPGTRLTVT.

J is TRBJ1-2 and V is TRBV27, with a possible D match to TRBD1 (6 bases). Germline V gene sequence: CDR1 MNHEY, CDR2 SMNVEV (reference sequence). This CDR3 spans 12 amino acids. Between the trimmed V and J ends, which lost 8 bases and 8 bases, there was a span of 15 bases. Here the CDR3 DNA reads TGTGCCAGCCGCAAGGGGGAGCTCGGCTACACCTTC. Translated, it gives CASRKGELGYTF.

V usage is TRBV6-1 and J usage is TRBJ2-7, with 10 bases matching TRBD2. CDR1 and CDR2 from the germline V gene are MNHNS and SASEGT. The CDR3 runs 16 residues. The junction had 9 bases not matched to a gene; V was cut back by 2 bases and J by 5 bases. CDR3 loop: CASSEYVTSGNNEQYF. In DNA, the CDR3 is TGTGCCAGCAGTGAATATGTCACTAGCGGGAACAACGAGCAGTACTTC.

The CDR3 DNA reads TGTGCCAGCAGCTGGATGGGGGGGGCTAATGGCTACACCTTC. Its protein product is CASSWMGGANGYTF. V is TRBV5-4 and J is TRBJ1-2, with a tentative D call TRBD1 (6 bases). Trimming removed 3 bases at V and 6 bases at J, with 15 bases between. The CDR3 extends over 14 amino acids. Germline lookup yields CDR1 SGHNT and CDR2 YYREEE (reference sequence). Full variable domain (remainder filled in from reference TRBV5-4 and TRBJ1-2): ETGVTQSPTHLIKTRGQQVTLRCSSQSGHNTVSWYQQALGQGPQFIFQYYREEENGRGNFPPRFSGLQFPNYSSELNVNALELDDSALYLCASSWMGGANGYTFGSGTRLTVV.

To note about this clone: The same CDR3 arises from other DNA sequences in this sample as well. This chain uses TRBV27 with TRBJ2-5; 8 nucleotides agree with TRBD2. CDR3 length equals 14 residues. V lost 6 bases, J lost 4 bases, and 7 bases stayed unmatched. Germline CDR1 and CDR2: MNHEY and SMNVEV (reference sequence). CDR3: CASSPGTRGETQYF. The CDR3 nucleotides read TGTGCCAGCAGCCCCGGGACTAGGGGAGAGACCCAGTACTTC.

In this sample, this clone turned up once. J is TRBJ2-5 and V is TRBV13, with D hard to call. The closer fit of TRBJ2-7 to the DNA end suggests the J call may be wrong. CDR1 and CDR2 from the germline V gene are PRHDT and FYEKMQ (reference sequence). The length of the CDR3 is 14 residues. The CDR3, as DNA: TGTGCCAGCAGCAGAGAGGAGATCCCCCACGAGCAGTACTTC. It is translated as CASSREEIPHEQYF.

The chain carries TRBV7-9 and TRBJ2-7; no firm D call. CDR3 length equals 13 residues. The ends were cut back, 1 base at V and 4 bases at J, with 8 bases in the middle. The V gene's germline CDR1 is SEHNR and CDR2 FQNEAQ (reference sequence). The CDR3 region is CASSLVPGYEQYF. The DNA of the CDR3 is TGTGCCAGCAGCTTAGTCCCAGGTTACGAGCAGTACTTC.

In its sample, this clone was seen a few times. The V and J genes are TRBV11-2 and TRBJ2-5; 7 nucleotides match TRBD1. V lost 1 base and J lost 5; bases outside the gene matches: 7. The V gene's germline CDR1 is SGHAT and CDR2 FQNNGV. CDR3 length equals 15 residues. DNA of the CDR3: TGTGCCAGCAGCTTAGCTACAGGGGAACGGGAGACCCAGTACTTC. Protein sequence: CASSLATGERETQYF.

This chain connects TRBV15 to TRBJ2-7; D is possibly TRBD1 or TRBD2 (5 bases each). The CDR3 length is 15 residues. V gave up 0 bases and J gave up 5 bases, with 14 bases separating them. The V gene's germline CDR1 is LNHNV and CDR2 YYDKDF (reference sequence). DNA of the CDR3: TGTGCCACCAGCAGAGAAGGGACGGCCTATGACGAGCAGTACTTC. Amino acids: CATSREGTAYDEQYF.

The rearrangement joins TRBV6-6 to TRBJ2-6; perhaps TRBD2 as D (6 bases). In germline, CDR1 is MNHNY, CDR2 SVGAGI (reference sequence). Deletions cut 8 bases from V and 0 bases from J, with 14 bases between. There are 16 residues in the CDR3. CDR3 sequence reads: CASEGLYNSGANVLTF. The CDR3 nucleotides are TGTGCCAGCGAGGGACTTTACAACTCTGGGGCCAACGTCCTGACTTTC.

This rearrangement joins TRBV19 to TRBJ1-4; D might be TRBD1 (5 bases). Germline V gene lookup returns CDR1 LNHDA and CDR2 SQIVND (reference sequence). V lost 2 bases to trimming and J lost 8 bases, with 21 bases between them. This CDR3 region has 17 residues. The CDR3 nucleotides read TGTGCCAGTAGTATATGGCAGGGAGAGATACTAGGAGAAAAACTGTTTTTT. Translation: CASSIWQGEILGEKLFF.

The V gene is TRBV25-1, the J gene TRBJ2-7; TRBD1 might be the D (5 bases). V dropped 6 bases and J dropped 2 bases, with 17 bases sitting between them. CDR3 size: 15 residues. Germline CDR1 is MGHDK and CDR2 is SYGVNS. The CDR3 region is CASSNEKGSPYEQYF. CDR3 nucleotides: TGTGCCAGCAGCAACGAGAAGGGGTCCCCCTACGAGCAGTACTTC.

The V call is TRBV29-1, the J call TRBJ2-5; possibly TRBD1 or TRBD2 for D (6 bases each). CDR3 length: 13 residues. The V and J ends lost 7 bases and 4 bases respectively, with 16 bases between them. The germline V gene encodes CDR1 SQVTM and CDR2 ANQGSEA. As DNA, the CDR3 is TGCAGCGGCGGGACATCTTCCCGAGAGACCCAGTACTTC. Amino acids: CSGGTSSRETQYF.

The V call is TRBV10-3, the J call TRBJ2-1, with TRBD2 matching over 11 bases. The germline gives CDR1 ENHRY, CDR2 SYGVKD. This CDR3 comprises 14 residues. Germline trimming cut 9 bases from V and 3 bases from J; bases unmatched to any gene: 4. The CDR3 DNA reads TGTGCCATAAATAGCGGGAGGGACTACAATGAGCAGTTCTTC. Amino acid sequence: CAINSGRDYNEQFF.

This chain joins TRBV19 and TRBJ1-2, with D maybe TRBD1 (5 bases). Germline CDR1 reads LNHDA; CDR2 reads SQIVND (reference sequence). V gave up 1 base and J gave up 4 bases, with 7 bases separating them. The CDR3 totals 13 residues. In DNA form, the CDR3 reads TGTGCCAGTAGTATAGGAAGGGGCTATGGCTACACCTTC. Protein: CASSIGRGYGYTF. Variable domain in full (rest from reference TRBV19 and TRBJ1-2): DGGITQSPKYLFRKEGQNVTLSCEQNLNHDAMYWYRQDPGQGLRLIYYSQIVNDFQKGDIAEGYSVSREKKESFPLTVTSAQKNPTAFYLCASSIGRGYGYTFGSGTRLTVV.